Shown below are 12 T cell receptor beta chains from a single sample sequenced in a study of T cell repertoires and HLA-DP antigens. These receptors' antigens are unknown. Here immunoSEQ multiplex PCR was the method, and the copy in TCRdb shows in-frame clones only, minus some. The table records roughly 110,000 clones, 90% to 95% of them present only once. Sequencing input: CD4+ T cells from PBMCs. Every receptor here comes from a woman between 18 and 30 years old in good health and CMV-seronegative.

The chain recombines TRBV6-4 with TRBJ2-2; 9 positions match TRBD1. Trimming took 6 bases from V and 4 from J; bases not matched to a gene: 0. CDR3 size: 13 residues. Germline lookup yields CDR1 MRHNA and CDR2 SNTAGT. DNA of the CDR3: TGTGCCAGCAGGGACAGGGGCACCGGGGAGCTGTTTTTT. Encoded protein: CASRDRGTGELFF.

The chain combines TRBV10-3 with TRBJ1-1; D is undetermined. CDR1 and CDR2 (germline): ENHRY, SYGVKD. The V gene lost 3 bases and the J gene lost 1 base, with 6 bases spanning the gap. CDR3 length: 13 amino acids. The CDR3 loop is CAISDGQNTEAFF. The CDR3 coding sequence is TGTGCCATCAGTGACGGTCAGAACACTGAAGCTTTCTTT.

The chain employs TRBV10-3 and TRBJ2-5; 10 bases map to TRBD2. This CDR3 is 16 amino acids long. Per the germline V gene, CDR1 is ENHRY and CDR2 is SYGVKD. V gave up 0 bases and J gave up 0 bases; unmatched junction bases: 1. CDR3 coding DNA: TGTGCCATCAGTGAGTCACTAGCGGGATACCAAGAGACCCAGTACTTC. This sequence encodes CAISESLAGYQETQYF.

The J gene is TRBJ2-2, the V gene TRBV14; tentative D call: TRBD1 (5 bases). Germline values: CDR1 SGHDN, CDR2 FVKESK. Trimming left V 6 bases short and J 9 bases short, with 11 bases between. CDR3 length: 12 amino acids. CDR3 in amino acids: CASSRQSRELFF. DNA of the CDR3: TGTGCCAGCAGTCGACAGAGCCGGGAGCTGTTTTTT.

The rearrangement joins TRBV18 to TRBJ1-1; TRBD1 matches 10 bases. The length of the CDR3 is 14 residues. V lost 3 bases to trimming and J lost 3 bases; unmatched junction nucleotides: 1. The germline V gene has CDR1 KGHSH and CDR2 LQKENI. As DNA, the CDR3 is TGTGCCAGCTCACCGGGACAGGGGTACACTGAAGCTTTCTTT. Its protein product is CASSPGQGYTEAFF. The variable domain in full, with the rest retrieved from reference TRBV18 and TRBJ1-1, is NAGVMQNPRHLVRRRGQEARLRCSPMKGHSHVYWYRQLPEEGLKFMVYLQKENIIDESGMPKERFSAEFPKEGPSILRIQQVVRGDSAAYFCASSPGQGYTEAFFGQGTRLTVV.

The chain carries TRBV7-9 and TRBJ1-4; 8 positions match TRBD1. CDR1 SEHNR and CDR2 FQNEAQ come from the germline V gene (reference sequence). The junction had 4 bases not matched to a gene; V was cut back by 2 bases and J by 5 bases. The CDR3 length is 15 residues. CDR3 residues: CASSLRTGRNEKLFF. The CDR3 DNA follows: TGTGCCAGCAGCTTACGGACAGGGAGGAATGAAAAACTGTTTTTT.

J is TRBJ1-6 and V is TRBV6-5; D not resolved. The CDR3 has 14 amino acids. CDR1 MNHEY and CDR2 SVGAGI come from the germline V gene. The germline V and J ends were trimmed by 6 bases and 9 bases, with 15 bases remaining between them. This CDR3 reads CASRPISPGSPLHF. In nucleotides, the CDR3 is TGTGCCAGCAGACCAATCTCACCCGGTTCACCCCTCCACTTT.

The chain carries TRBV10-3 and TRBJ2-1; no definite D call. The V end was cut by 0 bases, the J end by 10 bases, with 7 bases between. CDR1 ENHRY and CDR2 SYGVKD come from the germline V gene. This CDR3 contains 12 residues. The CDR3 reads CAISESIGEQFF. CDR3 DNA: TGTGCCATCAGTGAGTCGATTGGGGAGCAGTTCTTC.

The chain links TRBV7-9 to TRBJ2-1; a possible D gene is TRBD2 (7 bases). CDR1 and CDR2 (germline): SEHNR, FQNEAQ (reference sequence). Trimming pared 2 bases from V and 7 bases from J, leaving 21 bases between. The CDR3 contains 17 residues. CDR3 residues: CASSLRGGGALWNEQFF. Here the CDR3 DNA reads TGTGCCAGCAGCTTACGCGGCGGGGGCGCCTTGTGGAATGAGCAGTTCTTC. Full variable domain (remainder filled in from reference TRBV7-9 and TRBJ2-1): DTGVSQNPRHKITKRGQNVTFRCDPISEHNRLYWYRQTLGQGPEFLTYFQNEAQLEKSRLLSDRFSAERPKGSFSTLEIQRTEQGDSAMYLCASSLRGGGALWNEQFFGPGTRLTVL.

This chain joins TRBV19 and TRBJ1-3; D ambiguous. The V gene's germline CDR1 is LNHDA and CDR2 SQIVND (reference sequence). Between the trimmed V and J ends, which lost 3 bases and 2 bases, there was a span of 8 bases. The CDR3 has 14 amino acids. CDR3 amino acids: CASSIQRAGNTIYF. CDR3 in DNA: TGTGCCAGTAGTATTCAGAGGGCTGGAAACACCATATATTTT.

The rearrangement uses TRBV19 and TRBJ1-5, with D perhaps TRBD1 (5 bases). V gave up 10 bases and J gave up 3 bases, with 10 bases separating them. The germline gives CDR1 LNHDA, CDR2 SQIVND (reference sequence). This CDR3 has 12 amino acids. The CDR3 DNA is TGTGCCACCACAGGCTTCAATCAGCCCCAGCATTTT. It is translated as CATTGFNQPQHF. Filled out from reference TRBV19 and TRBJ1-5, the complete variable domain reads DGGITQSPKYLFRKEGQNVTLSCEQNLNHDAMYWYRQDPGQGLRLIYYSQIVNDFQKGDIAEGYSVSREKKESFPLTVTSAQKNPTAFYLCATTGFNQPQHFGDGTRLSIL.

The CDR3 bases are TGTGCCAGCAGGCTCAGGGACCTCTACGAGCAGTACGTC. Its translation: CASRLRDLYEQYV. This chain joins TRBV6-6 and TRBJ2-7; possibly TRBD1 or TRBD2 for D (5 bases each). Germline loops: CDR1 MNHNY, CDR2 SVGAGI (reference sequence). Trimming cost V 6 bases and J 3 bases, with 12 bases left between them. The length of the CDR3 is 13 residues.